These 9 T cell receptor beta chains came from one sample sequenced in a study of cytotoxic CD8 clonotypes in ibrutinib-treated CLL. This table comes from immunoSEQ multiplex PCR, and its TCRdb copy is limited to in-frame clones, with some not included. The table has almost 250,000 clones, 70% seen once. Material: PBMCs, obtained after 24 months of ibrutinib treatment. These receptors were taken from a human donor with chronic lymphocytic leukemia.

The count of this clone is one. CDR3 DNA sequence: TGTGCCAGCAGCCAGGGTCTAGGGGAAGGCACAGATACGCAGTATTTT. It specifies CASSQGLGEGTDTQYF. The rearrangement joins TRBV4-2 to TRBJ2-3; the D gene is possibly TRBD1 (5 bases). Trimming pared 3 bases from V and 1 base from J, leaving 14 bases between. Germline V gene lookup returns CDR1 LGHNA and CDR2 YNFKEQ. CDR3 length: 16 residues.

The chain links TRBV6-5 to TRBJ1-5; 9 bases fit TRBD1. The V gene's germline CDR1 is MNHEY and CDR2 SVGAGI. Trimming removed 7 bases from V and 6 bases from J; junction bases left unmatched: 7. There are 14 residues in the CDR3. The CDR3 spells CASKPDRGFQPQHF. Here the CDR3 DNA reads TGTGCCAGCAAACCGGACAGGGGATTTCAGCCCCAGCATTTT.

The CDR3 region is CASSSAWGLQETQYF. DNA for the CDR3: TGCGCCAGCAGCTCGGCCTGGGGACTGCAAGAGACCCAGTACTTC. V is TRBV5-1 and J is TRBJ2-5; perhaps TRBD2 as D (6 bases). Germline CDR1 reads SGHRS; CDR2 reads YFSETQ. Trimming stripped 3 bases from V and 2 bases from J, with 14 bases between. This CDR3 comprises 15 residues. The full variable domain, with the rest looked up from reference TRBV5-1 and TRBJ2-5, is KAGVTQTPRYLIKTRGQQVTLSCSPISGHRSVSWYQQTPGQGLQFLFEYFSETQRNKGNFPGRFSGRQFSNSRSEMNVSTLELGDSALYLCASSSAWGLQETQYFGPGTRLLVL.

The chain employs TRBV28 and TRBJ2-5; a possible D gene is TRBD2 (6 bases). The CDR3 runs 13 residues. V shed 7 bases and J shed 3 bases, with 12 bases lying between them. Germline-derived CDR1 and CDR2 are MDHEN and SYDVKM. CDR3 residues: CASIGGRKETQYF. CDR3 sequence (DNA): TGTGCCAGCATTGGGGGGAGAAAAGAGACCCAGTACTTC.

The chain has TRBV27 and TRBJ2-6; D possibly uses TRBD1 or TRBD2 (5 bases each). The germline V and J ends were trimmed by 7 bases and 2 bases, with 12 bases remaining between them. Germline-derived CDR1 and CDR2 are MNHEY and SMNVEV (reference sequence). The CDR3 spans 15 residues. DNA of the CDR3: TGTGCCAGCACCCCCGAGGGGACTGGGGCCAACGTCCTGACTTTC. Amino acid sequence: CASTPEGTGANVLTF.

V is TRBV7-9 and J is TRBJ2-1; D remains unclear. Germline values: CDR1 SEHNR, CDR2 FQNEAQ (reference sequence). The V and J ends lost 8 bases and 0 bases respectively, with 11 bases between them. This CDR3 has 14 residues. Here the CDR3 DNA reads TGTGCCAGCGGAACGGAAAGCTCCTACAATGAGCAGTTCTTC. The encoded protein is CASGTESSYNEQFF.

This chain connects TRBV4-2 to TRBJ1-5; D not certain. V was pared by 1 base and J by 3 bases, with 22 bases between. CDR1 and CDR2 from the germline V gene are LGHNA and YNFKEQ. This CDR3 has 19 amino acids. CDR3 sequence: CASSQGRESTRRDNQPQHF. In DNA form, the CDR3 reads TGTGCCAGCAGCCAAGGGAGGGAGTCAACAAGGCGAGACAATCAGCCCCAGCATTTT.

This chain links TRBV4-3 with TRBJ2-7, with a tentative D call TRBD2 (6 bases). Germline V gives CDR1 LGHNA, CDR2 YSLEER. With 0 bases removed from V and 2 bases from J, the gap between germline ends came to 11 bases. The CDR3 is 15 amino acids. This CDR3 is CASSQDLGEAYEQYF. The DNA of the CDR3 is TGCGCCAGCAGCCAAGATCTCGGGGAGGCCTACGAGCAGTACTTC.

The J gene is TRBJ1-5, the V gene TRBV27; D unclear. Germline values: CDR1 MNHEY, CDR2 SMNVEV (reference sequence). The CDR3 has 18 residues. V lost 0 bases, J lost 2 bases, and 17 bases lay in between. The CDR3 protein is CASSLSPRLGTRNQPQHF. The CDR3 DNA reads TGTGCCAGCAGTTTATCCCCGAGGTTGGGAACACGCAATCAGCCCCAGCATTTT.